This is a list of T cell receptor beta chains from one sample in a study of naive and memory T cell subsets. TCRdb re-called the 5' RACE reads with MiXCR, one entry per CDR3 protein. The sample carries about 62,000 distinct CDR3 sequences, less than 10% recorded once. The source of these receptors is a female donor in good health. Both conserved end residues are part of each CDR3. Fields, in order: D gene, J gene, V gene, clone size, CDR3 DNA, CDR3 protein. D genes are given only for firm matches. For some rows the clone size is stated as once, few or many, or as a class when expanded; others skip it.

TRBD2 TRBJ2-5 TRBV5-4 many TGTGCCAGCAGCCCTGCGGCACTAGCGAACCAAGAGACCCAGTACTTC CASSPAALANQETQYF
TRBD2 TRBJ2-1 TRBV20-1 many TGCAGTGCTAACGAGCGGGGGGGATACAATGAGCAGTTCTTC CSANERGGYNEQFF
NA TRBJ1-1 TRBV7-9 many TGTGCCAGCAGCTTAGCGGGACGGCTGATCACTGAAGCTTTCTTT CASSLAGRLITEAFF
NA TRBJ2-1 TRBV27 few TGTGCCAGCAGTTTGGGGTCGGCGGGCGCCTACAATGAGCAGTTCTTC CASSLGSAGAYNEQFF
TRBD1 TRBJ1-5 TRBV27 many TGTGCCAGCAGGGCCCCCGGACAGGGACAGAATCAGCCCCAGCATTTT CASRAPGQGQNQPQHF
TRBD2 TRBJ2-1 TRBV30 few TGTGCCGGGCAAGGACTAGCGGGGAACAATGAGCAGTTCTTC CAGQGLAGNNEQFF
NA TRBJ1-6 TRBV27 NA TGTGCCAGCACCAAGACCGGCAGGAATAATTCACCCCTCCACTTT CASTKTGRNNSPLHF
NA TRBJ1-4 TRBV5-4 few TGTGCCAGCAGTGGGACGAGTGAAAAACTGTTTTTT CASSGTSEKLFF
NA TRBJ2-5 TRBV6-5 NA TGTGCCAGCAGTTACTCGATTTGTGAGACCCAGTACTTC CASSYSICETQYF
NA TRBJ1-6 TRBV28 many TGTGCCAGCAGCCAGGGACGATCACCCCTCCACTTT CASSQGRSPLHF
NA TRBJ2-2 TRBV11-2 many TGTGCCAGCAGCTTTCCAGGGGGGCCCACCGGGGAGCTGTTTTTT CASSFPGGPTGELFF
NA TRBJ1-5 TRBV28 many TGTGCCAGCAGCCCCAACGTGGGGTTATCCTTTAGTGGCAATCAGCCCCAGCATTTT CASSPNVGLSFSGNQPQHF
NA TRBJ2-7 TRBV29-1 few TGCAGCGTTCTGTCATCCCCCTGGATCGGGTCGCCAGGTCCCTACGAGCAGTACTTC CSVLSSPWIGSPGPYEQYF
TRBD1 TRBJ1-2 TRBV7-2 few TGTGCCAGCAGCCCTTCCCGGACAGGCGCGTGGAGCTATGGCTACACCTTC CASSPSRTGAWSYGYTF
NA TRBJ2-1 TRBV25-1 NA TGTGCCAGCAGTGAATTTTATCCTCCTTACGGGAGAGCCTACAATGAGCAGTTCTTC CASSEFYPPYGRAYNEQFF
NA TRBJ1-5 TRBV19 few TGTGCCAGTAGTATGTCTTCTTATAGCAATCAGCCCCAGCATTTT CASSMSSYSNQPQHF
NA TRBJ2-1 TRBV4-1 NA TGCGCCAGCAGCCAAGACGTCTACTGGGACTCGGCCTACAATGAGCAGTTCTTC CASSQDVYWDSAYNEQFF